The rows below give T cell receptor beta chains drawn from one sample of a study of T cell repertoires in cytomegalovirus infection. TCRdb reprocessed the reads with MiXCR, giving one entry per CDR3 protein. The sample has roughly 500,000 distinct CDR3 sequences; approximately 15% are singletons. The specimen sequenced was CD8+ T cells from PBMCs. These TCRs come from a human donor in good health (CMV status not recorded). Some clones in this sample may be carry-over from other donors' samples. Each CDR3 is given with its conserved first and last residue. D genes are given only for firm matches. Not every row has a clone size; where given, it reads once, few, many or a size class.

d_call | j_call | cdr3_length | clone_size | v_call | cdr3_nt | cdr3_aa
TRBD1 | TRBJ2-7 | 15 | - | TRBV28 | TGTGCCAGCAGTTTACCCAGGACAGGGACCTACGAGCAGTACTTC | CASSLPRTGTYEQYF
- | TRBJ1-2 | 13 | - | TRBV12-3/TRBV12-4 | TGTGCCAGCAGCCCCATCGGGGAAGGCGGCTACACCTTC | CASSPIGEGGYTF
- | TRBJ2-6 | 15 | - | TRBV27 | TGTGCCAGCAGTTTTCTCCTCTCTGGGGCCAACGTCCTGACTTTC | CASSFLLSGANVLTF
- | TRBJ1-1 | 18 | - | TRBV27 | TGTGCCAGCAGCCCACTTTTAGGCCAGGGAAGCCATAACACTGAAGCTTTCTTT | CASSPLLGQGSHNTEAFF
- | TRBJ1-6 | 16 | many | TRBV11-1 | TGTGCCAGCAGCCCCCGCCGGACGGCTAGTAATTCACCCCTCCACTTT | CASSPRRTASNSPLHF
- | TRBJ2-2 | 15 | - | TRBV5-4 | TGTGCCAGCAGCCGGACTCTTAGATACACCGGGGAGCTGTTTTTT | CASSRTLRYTGELFF
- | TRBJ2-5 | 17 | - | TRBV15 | TGTGCCACCAGCAGAGATGATGAGACGGGGGCGCGGGAGACCCAGTACTTC | CATSRDDETGARETQYF
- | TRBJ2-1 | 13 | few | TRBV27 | TGTGCCAGCAGTTTAGAAGGTCTCAATGAGCAGTTCTTC | CASSLEGLNEQFF
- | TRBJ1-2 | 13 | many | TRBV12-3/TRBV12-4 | TGTGCCAGCACCCCCGGACGGGGCCTGGGCTACACCTTC | CASTPGRGLGYTF
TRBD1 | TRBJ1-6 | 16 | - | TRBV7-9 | TGTGCCAGCAGTCTCCGGGACAGGGGGCCGAGTTCACCCCTCCACTTT | CASSLRDRGPSSPLHF
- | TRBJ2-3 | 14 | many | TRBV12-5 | TGTGCTAGTGGTTACGGGGGCCTCACAGATACGCAGTATTTT | CASGYGGLTDTQYF
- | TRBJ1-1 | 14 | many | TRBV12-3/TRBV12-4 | TGTGCCAGCAGTTTTGGGGGGCCGGACACTGAAGCTTTCTTT | CASSFGGPDTEAFF
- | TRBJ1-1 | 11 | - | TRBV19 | TGTGCCAGCCGGACAGCTGATGAAGCTTTCTTT | CASRTADEAFF
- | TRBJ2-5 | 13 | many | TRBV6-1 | TGTGCCAGCAGTGAAGAGGGGTTAGAGACCCAGTACTTC | CASSEEGLETQYF
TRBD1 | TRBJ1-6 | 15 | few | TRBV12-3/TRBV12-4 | TGTGCCAGCACCATGGACAGGGAGCATAATTCACCCCTCCACTTT | CASTMDREHNSPLHF
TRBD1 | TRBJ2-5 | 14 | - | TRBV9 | TGTGCCAGCAGCGCACAGGGGCTCCAAGAGACCCAGTACTTC | CASSAQGLQETQYF